The 13 T cell receptor beta chains presented below share a single source sample, sequenced in a study of CD8 T cells in ankylosing spondylitis. TCRdb analysed the 5' RACE reads with MiXCR anew, one entry per CDR3 protein. This table holds fewer than 550,000 distinct CDR3 sequences, about 5.2% found once. General study findings and limits: What appeared characteristic of ankylosing spondylitis blood was a TCR beta motif of under 10 highly homologous variants.

Their antigens are not known. Sequencing input: blood, either unsorted or a sorted T cell fraction (not recorded which). Every receptor here comes from a male donor with ankylosing spondylitis.

The sample holds many counts of this clonotype. The rearrangement links TRBV10-3 to TRBJ2-1; the match to TRBD2 covers 9 bases. Trimming cost V 10 bases and J 0 bases; bases outside gene matches: 16. This CDR3 has 18 amino acids. Germline V gene data show CDR1 as ENHRY and CDR2 as SYGVKD. CDR3 in DNA: TGTGCCACTAAGGGAGTAGCGGGGGCTACCAGCTCCTACAATGAGCAGTTCTTC. This encodes CATKGVAGATSSYNEQFF.

In its sample, this clonotype was seen many times. This chain links TRBV4-1 with TRBJ1-2, with a weak D call TRBD1 (5 bases). V gave up 1 base and J gave up 2 bases, with 17 bases separating them. The length of the CDR3 is 17 residues. Germline assignment: CDR1 MGHRA and CDR2 YSYEKL. In DNA form, the CDR3 reads TGCGCCAGCAGCCAAGGGGGCGGACGACGGACAAACTATGGCTACACCTTC. The encoded protein is CASSQGGGRRTNYGYTF.

This rearrangement joins TRBV4-3 to TRBJ2-1; D is ambiguous. Germline CDR1 reads LGHNA; CDR2 reads YSLEER. The CDR3 runs to 18 residues. Trimming took 0 bases from V and 2 from J, leaving 17 bases between them. DNA for the CDR3: TGCGCCAGCAGCCAAGATAACGTCCCGTCCCAACCCTACAATGAGCAGTTCTTC. Translation: CASSQDNVPSQPYNEQFF.

At least ten counts were recorded for this clonotype. CDR3 sequence: CASSSNSNQPQHF. CDR3 sequence (DNA): TGTGCCAGCAGTTCTAATAGCAATCAGCCCCAGCATTTT. The chain uses TRBV12-3 or TRBV12-4 and TRBJ1-5; D remains unclear. The CDR3 loop spans 13 amino acids. The germline V and J ends were trimmed by 4 bases and 0 bases, with 4 bases remaining between them.

This clonotype was counted a few times. This rearrangement joins TRBV7-6 to TRBJ2-7; 10 bases align to TRBD1. Germline V gives CDR1 SGHVS, CDR2 FNYEAQ. V lost 5 bases to trimming and J lost 2 bases; unmatched junction nucleotides: 9. The CDR3 has 16 amino acids. The CDR3, as DNA: TGTGCCAGCAGCCCCAGGGGGGACAGGGGACCCTACGAGCAGTACTTC. Translated, it gives CASSPRGDRGPYEQYF.

There are many counts of this clonotype. This chain connects TRBV5-1 to TRBJ2-5; TRBD2 aligns across 8 bases. The CDR3 sequence is 14 residues long. CDR1 is SGHRS, CDR2 YFSETQ, per germline. J gave up 5 bases and V 4 bases, and 7 bases lay outside the gene matches. CDR3 nucleotides: TGCGCCAGCAGCCGGGGAGCGGGAGTGGAGACCCAGTACTTC. Translated: CASSRGAGVETQYF. Filled out from reference TRBV5-1 and TRBJ2-5, the complete variable domain reads KAGVTQTPRYLIKTRGQQVTLSCSPISGHRSVSWYQQTPGQGLQFLFEYFSETQRNKGNFPGRFSGRQFSNSRSEMNVSTLELGDSALYLCASSRGAGVETQYFGPGTRLLVL.

This clonotype has a handful of counts. The chain is built from TRBV28 and TRBJ2-1; 8 bases map to TRBD2. V lost 3 bases and J lost 3; bases outside the gene matches: 13. This CDR3 has 18 amino acids. Germline V gene sequence: CDR1 MDHEN, CDR2 SYDVKM. The DNA for the CDR3 is TGTGCCAGCAGTTTGCCTAGGCCAGCGGGGGCCAACTACAATGAGCAGTTCTTC. Its protein is CASSLPRPAGANYNEQFF.

This clonotype was detected many times. The J gene is TRBJ1-5, the V gene TRBV28, with D unclear. This CDR3 region has 15 residues. Between the trimmed V and J ends, which lost 1 base and 1 base, there was a span of 8 bases. The germline V gene encodes CDR1 MDHEN and CDR2 SYDVKM. Written as DNA, the CDR3 is TGTGCCAGCAGTTTATTCCCGGGCAGCAATCAGCCCCAGCATTTT. It codes for CASSLFPGSNQPQHF.

This clonotype was counted at least ten times. V usage is TRBV4-3 and J usage is TRBJ1-6; unclear D gene. Germline CDR1 and CDR2: LGHNA and YSLEER. V was pared by 0 bases and J by 14 bases, with 14 bases between. The CDR3 extends over 14 amino acids. The CDR3 protein is CASSQEMTAGTLHF. The DNA of the CDR3 is TGCGCCAGCAGCCAAGAAATGACCGCTGGCACCCTCCACTTT.

This clonotype was detected only a few times. The gene calls are TRBV2 and TRBJ2-1; no clear D gene. The germline V gene encodes CDR1 SNHLY and CDR2 FYNNEI. Trimming removed 7 bases at V and 0 bases at J, with 13 bases between. The CDR3 totals 15 residues. CDR3 loop: CASTQVVSSYNEQFF. The CDR3 DNA reads as TGTGCCAGCACCCAGGTTGTAAGCTCCTACAATGAGCAGTTCTTC.

This clonotype was seen ten or more times. This chain connects TRBV6-5 to TRBJ2-5, with a possible D match to TRBD2 (6 bases). This CDR3 is 13 amino acids long. The germline V and J ends were trimmed by 1 base and 5 bases, with 8 bases remaining between them. Germline CDR1 is MNHEY and CDR2 is SVGAGI. CDR3 in amino acids: CASSYLGRETQYF. CDR3 nucleotide sequence: TGTGCCAGCAGTTACTTGGGGAGGGAGACCCAGTACTTC.

The rearrangement uses TRBV5-1 and TRBJ2-7; tentatively, D is TRBD1 (6 bases). The V gene's germline CDR1 is SGHRS and CDR2 YFSETQ. Trimming removed 9 bases from V and 0 bases from J, with 19 bases in between. The CDR3 is 15 residues long. The CDR3 DNA follows: TGCGCCACCAGGAAGACAGGTCCCGGCTCCTACGAGCAGTACTTC. It is translated as CATRKTGPGSYEQYF. Based on the CDR3 plus reference TRBV5-1 and TRBJ2-7, the full variable domain is KAGVTQTPRYLIKTRGQQVTLSCSPISGHRSVSWYQQTPGQGLQFLFEYFSETQRNKGNFPGRFSGRQFSNSRSEMNVSTLELGDSALYLCATRKTGPGSYEQYFGPGTRLTVT.

This clonotype was counted ten times or more. The CDR3 DNA is TGCGCCAGCAGCTCGTCCTGGGGACAACACTACGAGCAGTACTTC. It codes for CASSSSWGQHYEQYF. The J gene is TRBJ2-7, the V gene TRBV5-1, with TRBD1 as a possible D gene (6 bases). The CDR3 covers 15 residues. The germline CDR1 and CDR2 sequences are SGHRS and YFSETQ. Between the trimmed V and J ends, which lost 3 bases and 3 bases, there was a span of 16 bases.